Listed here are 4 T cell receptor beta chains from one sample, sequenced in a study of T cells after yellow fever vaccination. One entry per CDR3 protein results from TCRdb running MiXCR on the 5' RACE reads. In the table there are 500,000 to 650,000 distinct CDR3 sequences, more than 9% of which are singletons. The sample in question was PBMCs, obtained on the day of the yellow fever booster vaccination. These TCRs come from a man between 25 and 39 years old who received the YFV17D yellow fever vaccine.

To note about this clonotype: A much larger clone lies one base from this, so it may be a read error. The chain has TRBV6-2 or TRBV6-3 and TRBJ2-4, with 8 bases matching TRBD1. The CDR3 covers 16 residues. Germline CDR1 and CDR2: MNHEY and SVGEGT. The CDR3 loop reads CASSYSPGRGLDIQHF. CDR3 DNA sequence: TGTGCCAGCAGTTACTCCCCCGGCAGGGGGCTGGACATTCAGCACTTC.

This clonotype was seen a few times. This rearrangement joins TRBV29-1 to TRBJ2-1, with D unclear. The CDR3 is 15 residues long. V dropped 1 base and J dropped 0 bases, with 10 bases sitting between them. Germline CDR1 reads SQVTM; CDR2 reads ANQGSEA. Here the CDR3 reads CSVEGASTSYNEQFF. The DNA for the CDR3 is TGCAGCGTTGAAGGTGCGAGTACCTCCTACAATGAGCAGTTCTTC.

The CDR3 loop is CASSQNRDYGYTF. CDR3 coding DNA: TGTGCCAGCAGCCAGAACAGGGACTATGGCTACACCTTC. The chain carries TRBV7-8 and TRBJ1-2, with D possibly being TRBD1 (6 bases). CDR3 size: 13 residues. Trimming took off 5 bases at V and 3 bases at J, with 10 bases between the two ends. Germline CDR1 reads SGHVS; CDR2 reads FQNEAQ.

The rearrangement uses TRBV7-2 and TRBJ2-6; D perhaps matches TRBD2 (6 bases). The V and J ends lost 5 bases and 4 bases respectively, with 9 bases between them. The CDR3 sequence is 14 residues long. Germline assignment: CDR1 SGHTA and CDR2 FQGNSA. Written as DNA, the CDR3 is TGTGCCAGCAGCCGGGAGTGGGGGGCCAACGTCCTGACTTTC. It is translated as CASSREWGANVLTF. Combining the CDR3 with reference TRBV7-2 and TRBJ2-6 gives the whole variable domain GAGVSQSPSNKVTEKGKDVELRCDPISGHTALYWYRQSLGQGLEFLIYFQGNSAPDKSGLPSDRFSAERTGGSVSTLTIQRTQQEDSAVYLCASSREWGANVLTFGAGSRLTVL.